The following is a T cell receptor beta chain sequence with its context. The antigen remains undetermined. Trimming pared 3 bases from V and 4 bases from J, leaving 8 bases between. Germline V gene data show CDR1 as WNHNN and CDR2 as SYGVQD (reference sequence). The CDR3 covers 13 residues. This specimen belongs to a study of T cell responses to AZD1222 COVID-19 vaccine. Study conclusions and caveats: Vaccine-related CD4 TCRs covered spike, predominating at 160-218 and 743-854.

The method was immunoSEQ multiplex PCR; TCRdb's version includes in-frame clones alone and lacks a portion of them. The sample lists nearly 200,000 clones, over 85% occurring once. The sample consisted of peripheral blood, taken 28 days after the second AZD1222 dose. V is TRBV10-1 and J is TRBJ2-3; no clear D. This clonotype was sampled from an adult who received the AZD1222 COVID-19 vaccine. The CDR3 spells CASSDAGADTQYF. In nucleotides, the CDR3 is TGCGCCAGCAGTGACGCTGGGGCAGATACGCAGTATTTT.